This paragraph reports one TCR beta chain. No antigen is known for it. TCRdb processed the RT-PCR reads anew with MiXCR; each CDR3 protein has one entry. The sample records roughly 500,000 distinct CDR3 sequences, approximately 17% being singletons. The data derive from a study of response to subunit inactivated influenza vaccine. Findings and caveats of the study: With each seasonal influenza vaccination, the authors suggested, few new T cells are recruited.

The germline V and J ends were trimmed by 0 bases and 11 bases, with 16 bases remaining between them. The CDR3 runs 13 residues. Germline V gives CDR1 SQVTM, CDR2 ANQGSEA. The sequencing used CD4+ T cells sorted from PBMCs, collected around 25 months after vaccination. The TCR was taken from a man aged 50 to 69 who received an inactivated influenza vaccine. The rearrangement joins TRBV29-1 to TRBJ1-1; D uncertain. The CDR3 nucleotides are TGCAGCGTTGAAGAGGCGAAACGCCTTGAGGCTTTCTTT. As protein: CSVEEAKRLEAFF.